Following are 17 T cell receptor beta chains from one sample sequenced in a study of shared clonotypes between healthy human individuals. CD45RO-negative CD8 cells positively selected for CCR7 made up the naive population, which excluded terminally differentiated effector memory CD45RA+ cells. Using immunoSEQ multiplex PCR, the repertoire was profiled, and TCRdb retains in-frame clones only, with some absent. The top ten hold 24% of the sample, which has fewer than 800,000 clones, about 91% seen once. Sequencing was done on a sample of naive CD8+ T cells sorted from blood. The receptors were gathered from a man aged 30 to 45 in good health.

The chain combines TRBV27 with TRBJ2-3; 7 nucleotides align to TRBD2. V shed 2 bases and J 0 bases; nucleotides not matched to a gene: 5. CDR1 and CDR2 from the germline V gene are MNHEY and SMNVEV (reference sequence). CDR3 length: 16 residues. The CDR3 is CASSLSLAESTDTQYF. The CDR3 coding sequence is TGTGCCAGCAGTTTAAGCCTAGCGGAGAGCACAGATACGCAGTATTTT.

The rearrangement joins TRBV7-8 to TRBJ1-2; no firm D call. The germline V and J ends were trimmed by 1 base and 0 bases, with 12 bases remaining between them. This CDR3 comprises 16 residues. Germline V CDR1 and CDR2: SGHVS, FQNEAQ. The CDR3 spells CASSLGPGISNYGYTF. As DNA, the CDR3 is TGTGCCAGCAGCTTAGGTCCAGGAATCTCTAACTATGGCTACACCTTC.

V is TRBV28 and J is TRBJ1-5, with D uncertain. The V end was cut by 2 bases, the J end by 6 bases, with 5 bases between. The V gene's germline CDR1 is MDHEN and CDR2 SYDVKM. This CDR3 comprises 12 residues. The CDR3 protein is CASSLVSQPQHF. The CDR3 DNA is TGTGCCAGCAGTTTAGTGTCTCAGCCCCAGCATTTT.

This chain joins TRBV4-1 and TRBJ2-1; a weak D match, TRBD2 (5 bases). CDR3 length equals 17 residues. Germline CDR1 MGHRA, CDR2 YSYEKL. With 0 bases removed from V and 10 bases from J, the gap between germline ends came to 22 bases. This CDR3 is CASSQDMRMDFSLEQFF. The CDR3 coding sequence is TGCGCCAGCAGCCAAGATATGCGTATGGACTTCTCGTTGGAGCAGTTCTTC.

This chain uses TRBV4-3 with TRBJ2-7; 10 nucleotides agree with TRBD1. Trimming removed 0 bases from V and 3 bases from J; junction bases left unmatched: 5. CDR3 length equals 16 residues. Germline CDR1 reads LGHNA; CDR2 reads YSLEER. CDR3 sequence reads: CASSQDPGTGDYEQYF. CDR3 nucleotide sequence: TGCGCCAGCAGCCAAGATCCCGGGACAGGGGACTACGAGCAGTACTTC.

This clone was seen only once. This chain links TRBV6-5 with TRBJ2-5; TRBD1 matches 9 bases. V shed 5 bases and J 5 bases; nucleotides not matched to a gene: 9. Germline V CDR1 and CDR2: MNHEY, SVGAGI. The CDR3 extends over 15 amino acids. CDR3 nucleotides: TGTGCCAGCAGTGACTACTACAGGGGGCGGGAGACCCAGTACTTC. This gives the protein CASSDYYRGRETQYF.

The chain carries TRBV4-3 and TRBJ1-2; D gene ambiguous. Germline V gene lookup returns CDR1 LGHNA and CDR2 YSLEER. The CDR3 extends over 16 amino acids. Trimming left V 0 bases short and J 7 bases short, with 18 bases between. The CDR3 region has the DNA TGCGCCAGCAGCCAAGATCATGGTCAGAAAGGTTCTGGCTACACCTTC. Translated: CASSQDHGQKGSGYTF.

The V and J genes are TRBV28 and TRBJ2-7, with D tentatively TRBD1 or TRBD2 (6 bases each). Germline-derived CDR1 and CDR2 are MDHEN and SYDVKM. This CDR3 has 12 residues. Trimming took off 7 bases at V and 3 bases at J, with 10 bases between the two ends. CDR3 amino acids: CASKEGGYEQYF. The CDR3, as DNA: TGTGCCAGCAAAGAGGGGGGCTACGAGCAGTACTTC.

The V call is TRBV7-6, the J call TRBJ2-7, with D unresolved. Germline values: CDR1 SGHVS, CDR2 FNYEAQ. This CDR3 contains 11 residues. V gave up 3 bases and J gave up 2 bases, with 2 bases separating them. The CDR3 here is CASSFTYEQYF. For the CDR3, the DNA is TGTGCCAGCAGCTTCACCTACGAGCAGTACTTC.

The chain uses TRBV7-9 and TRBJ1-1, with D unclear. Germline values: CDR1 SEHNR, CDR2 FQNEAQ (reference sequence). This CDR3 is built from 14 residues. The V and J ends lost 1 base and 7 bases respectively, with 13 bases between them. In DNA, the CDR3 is TGTGCCAGCAGCTTAGTGAATGGTATGTTTGAAGCTTTCTTT. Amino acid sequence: CASSLVNGMFEAFF. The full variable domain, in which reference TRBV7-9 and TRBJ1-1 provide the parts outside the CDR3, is DTGVSQNPRHKITKRGQNVTFRCDPISEHNRLYWYRQTLGQGPEFLTYFQNEAQLEKSRLLSDRFSAERPKGSFSTLEIQRTEQGDSAMYLCASSLVNGMFEAFFGQGTRLTVV.

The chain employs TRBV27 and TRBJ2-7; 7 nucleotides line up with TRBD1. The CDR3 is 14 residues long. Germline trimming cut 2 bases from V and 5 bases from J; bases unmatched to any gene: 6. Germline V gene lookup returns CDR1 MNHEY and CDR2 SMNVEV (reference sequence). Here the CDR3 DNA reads TGTGCCAGCAGTTTACCCGGACAGGCCCACGAGCAGTACTTC. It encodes CASSLPGQAHEQYF.

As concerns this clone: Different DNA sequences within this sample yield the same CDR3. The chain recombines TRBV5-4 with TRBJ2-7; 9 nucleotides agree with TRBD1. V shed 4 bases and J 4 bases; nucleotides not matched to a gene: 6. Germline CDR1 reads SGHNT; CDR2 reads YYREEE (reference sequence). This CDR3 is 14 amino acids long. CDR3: CASSPGTGSYEQYF. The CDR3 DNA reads TGTGCCAGCAGCCCCGGGACAGGGTCGTACGAGCAGTACTTC. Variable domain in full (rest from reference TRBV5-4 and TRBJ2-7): ETGVTQSPTHLIKTRGQQVTLRCSSQSGHNTVSWYQQALGQGPQFIFQYYREEENGRGNFPPRFSGLQFPNYSSELNVNALELDDSALYLCASSPGTGSYEQYFGPGTRLTVT.

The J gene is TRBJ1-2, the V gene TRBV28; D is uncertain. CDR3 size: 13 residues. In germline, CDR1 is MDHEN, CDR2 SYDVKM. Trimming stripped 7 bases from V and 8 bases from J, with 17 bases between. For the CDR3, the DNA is TGTGCCAGCACCGAAGCCGGGTATGAAGGCTACACCTTC. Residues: CASTEAGYEGYTF.

The CDR3: CASSGGLAEYNEQFF. In DNA, the CDR3 is TGCGCCAGCAGTGGAGGATTAGCGGAGTACAATGAGCAGTTCTTC. This chain joins TRBV10-2 and TRBJ2-1, with a weak D call TRBD2 (6 bases). Germline CDR1 and CDR2: WSHSY and SAAADI. CDR3 length equals 15 residues. V was clipped by 4 bases and J by 4 bases, with 14 bases between them.

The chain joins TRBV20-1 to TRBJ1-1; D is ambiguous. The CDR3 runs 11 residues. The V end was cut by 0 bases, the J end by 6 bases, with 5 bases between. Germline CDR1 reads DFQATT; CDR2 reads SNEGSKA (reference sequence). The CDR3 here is CSARDQAEAFF. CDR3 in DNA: TGCAGTGCTAGAGATCAGGCTGAAGCTTTCTTT.

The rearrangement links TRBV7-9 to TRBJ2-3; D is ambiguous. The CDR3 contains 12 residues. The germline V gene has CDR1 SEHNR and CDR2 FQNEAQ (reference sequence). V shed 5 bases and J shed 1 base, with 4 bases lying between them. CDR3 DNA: TGTGCCAGCAGCCCCCGCACAGATACGCAGTATTTT. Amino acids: CASSPRTDTQYF.

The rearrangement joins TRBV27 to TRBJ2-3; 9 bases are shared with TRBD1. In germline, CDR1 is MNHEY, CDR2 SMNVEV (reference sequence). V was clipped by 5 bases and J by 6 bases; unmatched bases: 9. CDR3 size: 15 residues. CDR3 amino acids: CASSLRDRAGDTQYF. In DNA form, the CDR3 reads TGTGCCAGCAGTCTCCGGGACAGGGCTGGTGATACGCAGTATTTT.